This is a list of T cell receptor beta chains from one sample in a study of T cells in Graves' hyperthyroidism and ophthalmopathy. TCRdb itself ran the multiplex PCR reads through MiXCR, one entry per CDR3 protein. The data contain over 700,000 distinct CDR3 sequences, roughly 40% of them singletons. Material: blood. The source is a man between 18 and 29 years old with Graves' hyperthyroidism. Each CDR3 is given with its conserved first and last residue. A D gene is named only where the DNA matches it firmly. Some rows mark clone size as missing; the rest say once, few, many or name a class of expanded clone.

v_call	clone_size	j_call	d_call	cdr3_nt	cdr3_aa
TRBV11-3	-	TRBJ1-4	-	TGTGCCAGCAGCCAACCTGGGGATAATGAAAAACTGTTTTTT	CASSQPGDNEKLFF
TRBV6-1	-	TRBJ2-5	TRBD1	TGTGCCAGTACCGGGACAGGGGGCGGAGAGACCCAGTACTTC	CASTGTGGGETQYF
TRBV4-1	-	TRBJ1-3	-	TGCGCCAGCAGCCAAGAGGGTAAAGACACCATATATTTT	CASSQEGKDTIYF
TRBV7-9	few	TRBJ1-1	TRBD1	TGTGCCAGCAGCTCCTCGGACAGGGGGGACACTGAAGCTTTCTTT	CASSSSDRGDTEAFF
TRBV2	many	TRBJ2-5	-	TGTGCCACCCGAGGGGGAGGAGAGACCCAGTACTTC	CATRGGGETQYF
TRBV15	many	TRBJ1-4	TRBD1	TGTGCCACCAGCACCGACAGGGGAGGTGGAGAAAAACTGTTTTTT	CATSTDRGGGEKLFF
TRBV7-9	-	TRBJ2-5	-	TGTGCCAGCAGCTTAGCGGCGGGGCTACAAGAGACCCAGTACTTC	CASSLAAGLQETQYF
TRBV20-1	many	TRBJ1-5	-	TGCAGTGCTAGGGGGGAGGGTCAGCCCCAGCATTTT	CSARGEGQPQHF
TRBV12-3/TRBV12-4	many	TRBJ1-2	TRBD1	TGTGCCAGCAGTGACCGTCTGGACAGGAACTATGGCTACACCTTC	CASSDRLDRNYGYTF
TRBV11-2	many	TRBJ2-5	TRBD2	TGTGCCAGCAGCTTACTGCTTAGCGGGCGTCAAGAGACCCAGTACTTC	CASSLLLSGRQETQYF
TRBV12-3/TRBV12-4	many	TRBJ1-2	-	TGTGCCAGCAGCCTAGGGCCAGACGGCTACACCTTC	CASSLGPDGYTF
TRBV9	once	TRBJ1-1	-	TGTGCCAGCAGCGTAGAGAGCGGCAGGACTGAAGCTTTCTTT	CASSVESGRTEAFF
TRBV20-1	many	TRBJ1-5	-	TGCAGTGCTAGGCAGGGAGGAAATCAGCCCCAGCATTTT	CSARQGGNQPQHF
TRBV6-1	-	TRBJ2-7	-	TGTGCCAGCAGATCCCCGGGGGCAGCGTACGAGCAGTACTTC	CASRSPGAAYEQYF
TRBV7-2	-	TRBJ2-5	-	TGTGCCAGCAGTATCCCCGGACTGAAGCAAGAGACCCAGTACTTC	CASSIPGLKQETQYF
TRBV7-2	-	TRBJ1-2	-	TGTGCCAGCAGCTTAGACCAGGCAAACTATGGCTACACCTTC	CASSLDQANYGYTF
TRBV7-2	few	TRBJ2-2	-	TGTGCCAGCAGCTTGAGAGAGCCCGGGGAGCTGTTTTTT	CASSLREPGELFF
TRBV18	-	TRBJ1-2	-	TGTGCCAGCTCACCGGAACAGGGTGCTAACTATGGCTACACCTTC	CASSPEQGANYGYTF
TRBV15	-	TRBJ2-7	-	TGTGCCAGCAGCTTGGAGGAGGGTAAAGTCTACGAGCAGTACTTC	CASSLEEGKVYEQYF
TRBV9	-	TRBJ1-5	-	TGTGCCAGCAGCGGAGGGACGTTCGGGGAGACCCAGCATTTT	CASSGGTFGETQHF
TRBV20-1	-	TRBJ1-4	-	TGCAGTGCTAGGGCTGGGGATGAAAAACTGTTTTTT	CSARAGDEKLFF
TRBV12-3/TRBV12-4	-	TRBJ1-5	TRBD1	TGTGCCAGCGGGTCGACAGGGGCGGCAGGTCAGCCCCATCATTTT	CASGSTGAAGQPHHF
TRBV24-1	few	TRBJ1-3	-	TGTGCCACCAGTGATTTGTCTTTCGGGGGGCTACTAGGAAACACCATATATTTT	CATSDLSFGGLLGNTIYF
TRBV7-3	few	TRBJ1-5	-	TGTGCCAGCAGGCAGCGGGGGCCGTCAAATCAGCCCCAGCATTTT	CASRQRGPSNQPQHF
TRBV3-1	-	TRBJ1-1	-	TGTGCCAGCAGCCAAGATCGTGGAGTGAACACTGAAGCTTTCTTT	CASSQDRGVNTEAFF
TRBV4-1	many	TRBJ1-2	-	TGCGCCAGCAGCCATCAGGGAGGGGATGGCTACACCTTC	CASSHQGGDGYTF
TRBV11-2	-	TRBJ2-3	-	TGTGCCAGCAGCTTAGAGGATACGCAGTATTTT	CASSLEDTQYF
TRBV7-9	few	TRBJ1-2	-	TGTGCCAGCAGCCTCAGGGTGGGGAGCTATGGCTACACCTTC	CASSLRVGSYGYTF